Each of the 4 T cell receptor beta chains below was sequenced from the same sample in a study of blood T cell repertoires in COVID-19. Profiling relied on immunoSEQ multiplex PCR, and the TCRdb table lists in-frame clones only, not all of them. The table includes some 130,000 clones, approximately 88% detected once. The specimen was peripheral blood. The receptor set was obtained from a man in his fifties or sixties with acute or convalescent COVID-19.

The chain is built from TRBV18 and TRBJ1-6; TRBD1 is a possible D gene (6 bases). Germline CDR1 is KGHSH and CDR2 is LQKENI. The CDR3 totals 15 residues. The ends were cut back, 1 base at V and 5 bases at J, with 9 bases in the middle. The CDR3 is CASSPQTGDNSPLHF. Here the CDR3 DNA reads TGTGCCAGCTCACCACAGACAGGAGATAATTCACCCCTCCACTTT.

The chain couples TRBV24-1 to TRBJ1-5; perhaps TRBD1 as D (6 bases). The V gene's germline CDR1 is KGHDR and CDR2 SFDVKD. V dropped 5 bases and J dropped 3 bases, with 16 bases sitting between them. There are 16 residues in the CDR3. CDR3 in amino acids: CATSGGGGVANQPQHF. The CDR3 nucleotides are TGTGCCACCAGTGGAGGAGGGGGGGTGGCCAATCAGCCCCAGCATTTT.

The rearrangement links TRBV28 to TRBJ2-3; a weak D match, TRBD1 (6 bases). The V and J ends lost 1 base and 3 bases respectively, with 11 bases between them. From germline, CDR1 is MDHEN and CDR2 SYDVKM. This CDR3 has 15 amino acids. As DNA, the CDR3 is TGTGCCAGCAGTTTATCGGCCCAGGGGACAGATACGCAGTATTTT. Amino acid sequence: CASSLSAQGTDTQYF.

This sequence joins TRBV2 and TRBJ1-5, with TRBD1 matching 12 bases. The CDR3 spans 15 residues. The germline CDR1 and CDR2 sequences are SNHLY and FYNNEI. Germline trimming cut 5 bases from V and 6 bases from J; bases unmatched to any gene: 5. DNA of the CDR3: TGTGCCAGCAGTTCCGGGACAGGGGGCAGTCAGCCCCAGCATTTT. This codes for CASSSGTGGSQPQHF.